The rows below give T cell receptor beta chains drawn from one sample of a study of beta chain features in type 1 diabetes. Assay used: immunoSEQ multiplex PCR; TCRdb lists only in-frame clones, some missing. The sample records roughly 290,000 clones, over 12% being singletons. The sequenced sample consisted of naive CD4+ T cells from blood. The receptors originated from a man younger than 30 with type 1 diabetes. Both conserved end residues are part of each CDR3. Each record gives: D gene, V gene, J gene, clone size, CDR3 DNA, CDR3 protein. The D gene is left open where the match is weak. The size of a clone is reported for some rows only, either as once, few or many, or as a class for expanded clones.

D gene: TRBD1
V gene: TRBV4-3
J gene: TRBJ1-3
clone size: few
CDR3 DNA: TGCGCCAGCAGCCTGGGGGACAGCCGAAACACCATATATTTT
CDR3 protein: CASSLGDSRNTIYF

D gene: -
V gene: TRBV21-1
J gene: TRBJ2-3
clone size: few
CDR3 DNA: TGTGCCAGCAGGATAGGGGTACCAGATACGCAGTATTTT
CDR3 protein: CASRIGVPDTQYF

D gene: -
V gene: TRBV7-7
J gene: TRBJ2-5
clone size: few
CDR3 DNA: TGTGCCAGCAGCCAAGACAGCCCAGAGACCCAGTACTTC
CDR3 protein: CASSQDSPETQYF

D gene: -
V gene: TRBV5-6
J gene: TRBJ1-1
clone size: -
CDR3 DNA: TGTGCCAGCAGCCCCGAAAGCAGGGGATTAACTTTCTTT
CDR3 protein: CASSPESRGLTFF

D gene: TRBD2
V gene: TRBV19
J gene: TRBJ2-1
clone size: -
CDR3 DNA: TGTGCCAGTAGTATTGAGGGGCGGGAGGGCTACAATGAGCAGTTCTTC
CDR3 protein: CASSIEGREGYNEQFF

D gene: TRBD2
V gene: TRBV6-5
J gene: TRBJ2-7
clone size: few
CDR3 DNA: TGTGCCAGCAGATCCTTTAGCGGGAGTCGGGCCGAGCAGTACTTC
CDR3 protein: CASRSFSGSRAEQYF

D gene: -
V gene: TRBV7-9
J gene: TRBJ2-1
clone size: -
CDR3 DNA: TGTGCCAGCCTGGCGGTGACTCAGAATGAGCAGTTCTTC
CDR3 protein: CASLAVTQNEQFF

D gene: TRBD2
V gene: TRBV5-1
J gene: TRBJ2-1
clone size: -
CDR3 DNA: TGCGCCAGCAGCGTTCGACTAGCGGGAGAGCAGTTCTTC
CDR3 protein: CASSVRLAGEQFF

D gene: TRBD2
V gene: TRBV11-3
J gene: TRBJ2-3
clone size: few
CDR3 DNA: TGTGCCAGCAGCTTAGCAACTAGCGGGACAGATACGCAGTATTTT
CDR3 protein: CASSLATSGTDTQYF

D gene: -
V gene: TRBV30
J gene: TRBJ1-5
clone size: few
CDR3 DNA: TGTGCCTGGAGTCCAGGGGCATATCAGCCCCAGCATTTT
CDR3 protein: CAWSPGAYQPQHF

D gene: TRBD1
V gene: TRBV5-1
J gene: TRBJ1-1
clone size: -
CDR3 DNA: TGCGCCAGCAGCCTAGACAGGGGCTGGGAAGCTTTCTTT
CDR3 protein: CASSLDRGWEAFF

D gene: TRBD1
V gene: TRBV19
J gene: TRBJ1-5
clone size: few
CDR3 DNA: TGTGCCAGTAGTCCAGGACAGGGGATCGTGCCCCAGCATTTT
CDR3 protein: CASSPGQGIVPQHF

D gene: -
V gene: TRBV6-5
J gene: TRBJ2-3
clone size: few
CDR3 DNA: TGTGCCAGCAGTTACAGATCAGGGCGTATAGATACGCAGTATTTT
CDR3 protein: CASSYRSGRIDTQYF

D gene: -
V gene: TRBV27
J gene: TRBJ1-4
clone size: few
CDR3 DNA: TGTGCCAGCAGTGCCCGGGACTCAGGGGAAAAACTGTTTTTT
CDR3 protein: CASSARDSGEKLFF

D gene: -
V gene: TRBV5-6
J gene: TRBJ2-3
clone size: -
CDR3 DNA: TGTGCCAGCAGCTCGAGGGCAGATACGCAGTATTTT
CDR3 protein: CASSSRADTQYF

D gene: -
V gene: TRBV30
J gene: TRBJ1-4
clone size: few
CDR3 DNA: TGTGCCTGGACTACAGGGCGGACTAATGAAAAACTGTTTTTT
CDR3 protein: CAWTTGRTNEKLFF

D gene: -
V gene: TRBV6-6
J gene: TRBJ2-1
clone size: few
CDR3 DNA: TGTGCCAGCAGTTCCGCGTACAATGAGCAGTTCTTC
CDR3 protein: CASSSAYNEQFF

D gene: TRBD2
V gene: TRBV5-1
J gene: TRBJ2-1
clone size: -
CDR3 DNA: TGCGCCAGCAGCTTGGGAGGGACTAGCGCCGACAATGAGCAGTTCTTC
CDR3 protein: CASSLGGTSADNEQFF

D gene: -
V gene: TRBV5-1
J gene: TRBJ1-2
clone size: few
CDR3 DNA: TGCGCCAGCAGTTGGGACACGCCTAACTATGGCTACACCTTC
CDR3 protein: CASSWDTPNYGYTF

D gene: TRBD2
V gene: TRBV19
J gene: TRBJ2-7
clone size: few
CDR3 DNA: TGTGCCAGTGGATCTAGCGGGTACTACGAGCAGTACTTC
CDR3 protein: CASGSSGYYEQYF

D gene: TRBD2
V gene: TRBV29-1
J gene: TRBJ2-3
clone size: -
CDR3 DNA: TGCAGCGTCCCACGGACTAGCGGGAAAGGAGATACGCAGTATTTT
CDR3 protein: CSVPRTSGKGDTQYF

D gene: -
V gene: TRBV29-1
J gene: TRBJ1-1
clone size: many
CDR3 DNA: TGCAGCGCCTCGCGGACAGTGAACACTGAAGCTTTCTTT
CDR3 protein: CSASRTVNTEAFF

D gene: TRBD2
V gene: TRBV5-4
J gene: TRBJ2-1
clone size: -
CDR3 DNA: TGTGCCAGCAGCCCCTCGCCAAGCGGGGGAAGGTATGAGCAGTTCTTC
CDR3 protein: CASSPSPSGGRYEQFF

D gene: -
V gene: TRBV18
J gene: TRBJ2-7
clone size: -
CDR3 DNA: TGTGCCAGCTCACCAGGACCTAGCGATTGGTCCGAGCAGTACTTC
CDR3 protein: CASSPGPSDWSEQYF

D gene: -
V gene: TRBV11-2
J gene: TRBJ2-1
clone size: -
CDR3 DNA: TGTGCCAGCAGCCCCTTTGGGGGCGCCGCTTACAATGAGCAGTTCTTC
CDR3 protein: CASSPFGGAAYNEQFF

D gene: TRBD2
V gene: TRBV5-1
J gene: TRBJ2-7
clone size: -
CDR3 DNA: TGCGCCAGCACCTTAGCGGGAGTTACCTACGAGCAGTACTTC
CDR3 protein: CASTLAGVTYEQYF

D gene: TRBD1
V gene: TRBV4-1
J gene: TRBJ2-7
clone size: few
CDR3 DNA: TGCGCCAGCAGCCTCATACAGGGGGCGTCCGCGGGAGAGCAGTACTTC
CDR3 protein: CASSLIQGASAGEQYF

D gene: -
V gene: TRBV29-1
J gene: TRBJ1-1
clone size: few
CDR3 DNA: TGCAGCGTTGAAGAGCGGGGGGGACTGAACACTGAAGCTTTCTTT
CDR3 protein: CSVEERGGLNTEAFF

D gene: TRBD1
V gene: TRBV10-3
J gene: TRBJ1-1
clone size: -
CDR3 DNA: TGTGCCATCAGGTCAGGGGGCCCGATGAACACTGAAGCTTTCTTT
CDR3 protein: CAIRSGGPMNTEAFF

D gene: TRBD1
V gene: TRBV19
J gene: TRBJ1-2
clone size: few
CDR3 DNA: TGTGCCACGGGACAGGGGCTCCCCTATGGCTACACCTTC
CDR3 protein: CATGQGLPYGYTF

D gene: -
V gene: TRBV7-2
J gene: TRBJ2-2
clone size: few
CDR3 DNA: TGTGCCAGCACCCTAGTTTCGAGGGTTACGGACGGGGAGCTGTTTTTT
CDR3 protein: CASTLVSRVTDGELFF

D gene: -
V gene: TRBV14
J gene: TRBJ2-1
clone size: few
CDR3 DNA: TGTGCCAGCAGCCACCCAGGGGACCGGGACAATGAGCAGTTCTTC
CDR3 protein: CASSHPGDRDNEQFF

D gene: -
V gene: TRBV7-9
J gene: TRBJ1-2
clone size: -
CDR3 DNA: TGTGCCAGCAGCTCCCTAGGGGCGGAGAACTATGGCTACACCTTC
CDR3 protein: CASSSLGAENYGYTF

D gene: TRBD1
V gene: TRBV7-9
J gene: TRBJ2-7
clone size: few
CDR3 DNA: TGTGCCAGCAGCTGGGACAGGTGGGCCGGCGAGCAGTACTTC
CDR3 protein: CASSWDRWAGEQYF

D gene: -
V gene: TRBV27
J gene: TRBJ2-3
clone size: few
CDR3 DNA: TGTGCCAGCAGCACTAGATTTGTGGATACGCAGTATTTT
CDR3 protein: CASSTRFVDTQYF

D gene: TRBD1
V gene: TRBV9
J gene: TRBJ2-7
clone size: few
CDR3 DNA: TGTGCCAGCAGCGTTGCCGGGACAGGGGTCGGCGAGCAGTACTTC
CDR3 protein: CASSVAGTGVGEQYF

D gene: -
V gene: TRBV5-4
J gene: TRBJ2-1
clone size: -
CDR3 DNA: TGTGCCAGCAGCTTGGGACAAACACGAAGGGGGCAGTTCTTC
CDR3 protein: CASSLGQTRRGQFF

D gene: -
V gene: TRBV7-9
J gene: TRBJ2-6
clone size: -
CDR3 DNA: TGTGCCAGCATCGTAGTGGGCAGCTCTGGGGCCAACGTCCTGACTTTC
CDR3 protein: CASIVVGSSGANVLTF

D gene: -
V gene: TRBV28
J gene: TRBJ2-2
clone size: -
CDR3 DNA: TGTGCCAGCAGGCTACAGGGCGGGGAGCTGTTTTTT
CDR3 protein: CASRLQGGELFF

D gene: TRBD1
V gene: TRBV7-4
J gene: TRBJ1-4
clone size: -
CDR3 DNA: TGTGCCAGCAGGCGCGGGACAGGGGCTAATGAAAAACTGTTTTTT
CDR3 protein: CASRRGTGANEKLFF

D gene: -
V gene: TRBV5-1
J gene: TRBJ2-1
clone size: few
CDR3 DNA: TGCGCCAGCAGCATCCGTCCCGGGGGAGATAATGAGCAGTTCTTC
CDR3 protein: CASSIRPGGDNEQFF

D gene: -
V gene: TRBV6-6
J gene: TRBJ1-6
clone size: -
CDR3 DNA: TGTGCCAGCGGCGGACTGCTAAACGCCCTCCACTTT
CDR3 protein: CASGGLLNALHF

D gene: -
V gene: TRBV27
J gene: TRBJ2-1
clone size: few
CDR3 DNA: TGTGCCAGCAGTTTGAGTGAGCAGTTCTTC
CDR3 protein: CASSLSEQFF

D gene: TRBD1
V gene: TRBV19
J gene: TRBJ2-5
clone size: few
CDR3 DNA: TGTGCCACCGCCCCCGGGACAGGAGAGACCCAGTACTTC
CDR3 protein: CATAPGTGETQYF

D gene: TRBD1
V gene: TRBV7-2
J gene: TRBJ1-2
clone size: -
CDR3 DNA: TGTGCCAGCAGCCCATCTACCGGGACAGGGGGCGGCTACACCTTC
CDR3 protein: CASSPSTGTGGGYTF